This TCR beta chain was captured by sequencing in a study of cytomegalovirus exposure and HLA in healthy donors. Whole-study findings and limits: Analysis was performed later, and it showed HLA-associated TCR beta chains to be more clonally expanded than equally common others. There were some public TCRs occurring in many donors, but most TCR sequences were rare. The authors judged a highly shared variant cluster likely a sequencing artifact. Earlier analysis found most TCR beta V segments productive about 87% or about 30% of the time.

Remarks on this clone: Antigen: not known.

Germline values: CDR1 SGDLS, CDR2 YYNGEE. The CDR3 has 13 amino acids. The V end was cut by 4 bases, the J end by 6 bases, with 10 bases between. 13 Jbeta primers and 60 Vbeta primers were used for the PCR. The repertoire was sequenced with immunoSEQ multiplex PCR; TCRdb's copy has only in-frame clones and lacks some. The sample contains about 100,000 clones, around 72% of which appear only once. This chain uses TRBV9 with TRBJ2-2; D is perhaps TRBD2 (5 bases). This TCR derives from a woman in her 40s in good health and CMV-seropositive. Sequencing input: PBMCs. The CDR3 DNA is TGTGCCAGCAGCCTGAGGGATTCCGGGGAGCTGTTTTTT. Amino acid sequence: CASSLRDSGELFF.